This TCR beta chain comes out of a study of T cell changes during pregnancy in multiple sclerosis. TCRdb keeps only in-frame clones here, not all; method: immunoSEQ multiplex PCR. The table lists some 40,000 clones, roughly 94% of them singletons, with over 1.5% in the top ten. Regarding this clone: The sample holds other DNA sequences that translate to the same CDR3.

Trimming stripped 1 base from V and 3 bases from J, with 6 bases between. Looked up from germline, CDR1 is LNHDA and CDR2 is SQIVND (reference sequence). The CDR3 is made up of 13 amino acids. The sample consisted of peripheral blood, taken in the third trimester of pregnancy. V gene TRBV19 combines with J gene TRBJ1-1; D unresolved. This sequence originates from a female donor with multiple sclerosis, enrolled in a pregnancy study. CDR3 amino acids: CASSIGGDTEAFF. CDR3 bases: TGTGCCAGTAGTATAGGAGGTGACACTGAAGCTTTCTTT.